The rows below give T cell receptor beta chains drawn from one sample of a study of T-cell reconstitution after alpha-beta-depleted transplantation in children. TCRdb recomputed calls from the PCR reads with MiXCR, one row per CDR3 protein. The sample lists 200,000 to 250,000 distinct CDR3 sequences; around 10% were seen once. Sequenced material: PBMCs from the stem cell graft donor, taken from the stem cell graft. These receptors were taken from a human donor who donated a stem cell graft to a child with acute lymphoblastic leukemia. Both conserved end residues are part of each CDR3. The order of the fields is D gene, V gene, J gene, clone size, CDR3 protein, CDR3 DNA. A D gene is named only where the DNA matches it firmly. Rows may omit the clone size; those that give it use once, few, many or a size class.

>.|TRBV5-6|TRBJ1-5|few
CASSSGQPNQPQHF
TGTGCCAGCAGCTCTGGACAGCCTAATCAGCCCCAGCATTTT
>TRBD2|TRBV20-1|TRBJ2-5|.
CSASMTSGGVGAQYF
TGCAGTGCTAGCATGACTAGCGGGGGTGTTGGGGCCCAGTACTTC
>.|TRBV6-5|TRBJ1-3|few
CASSPVGSGNTIYF
TGTGCCAGCAGCCCGGTGGGCTCTGGAAACACCATATATTTT
>TRBD2|TRBV7-8|TRBJ2-3|.
CASSLSGLAGGPTDTQYF
TGTGCCAGCAGCTTGTCGGGACTAGCGGGGGGCCCCACAGATACGCAGTATTTT
>TRBD1|TRBV2|TRBJ1-4|.
CASSEANTLQGLSNEKLFF
TGTGCCAGCAGTGAGGCAAATACTTTACAGGGGTTGTCTAATGAAAAACTGTTTTTT
>TRBD1|TRBV4-2|TRBJ2-1|.
CASSQADRGNEQFF
TGTGCCAGCAGCCAAGCGGACAGGGGCAATGAGCAGTTCTTC
>.|TRBV10-3|TRBJ2-1|many
CAISAGEFGAYNEQFF
TGTGCCATCAGTGCAGGGGAATTTGGAGCCTACAATGAGCAGTTCTTC
>TRBD1|TRBV6-1|TRBJ1-2|.
CASSEAPGQTLYGYTF
TGTGCCAGCAGTGAAGCCCCGGGACAGACTTTATATGGCTACACCTTC
>.|TRBV27|TRBJ1-1|many
CASSLSFGTTNTEAFF
TGTGCCAGCAGTTTATCGTTCGGGACAACGAACACTGAAGCTTTCTTT
>.|TRBV19|TRBJ2-4|.
CASSLSGLKNIQYF
TGTGCCAGTAGTTTGTCGGGACTCAAAAACATTCAGTACTTC
>.|TRBV10-3|TRBJ2-1|many
CAISSTGPYNEQFF
TGTGCCATCAGCTCCACCGGGCCCTACAATGAGCAGTTCTTC
>.|TRBV10-3|TRBJ1-1|.
CATTSTGPTEAFF
TGTGCCACCACCTCGACAGGTCCCACTGAAGCTTTCTTT
>.|TRBV3-1|TRBJ2-1|few
CASSQVSGSYNEQFF
TGTGCCAGCAGCCAGGTTAGCGGATCCTACAATGAGCAGTTCTTC
>.|TRBV27|TRBJ2-5|.
CASSFFGETQYF
TGTGCCAGCAGTTTTTTTGGAGAGACCCAGTACTTC
>TRBD2|TRBV3-1|TRBJ2-5|.
CASSQDHVAGGQETQYF
TGTGCCAGCAGCCAAGATCATGTAGCGGGGGGGCAAGAGACCCAGTACTTC
>.|TRBV20-1|TRBJ2-3|many
CSARDPGTSTDTQYF
TGCAGTGCTAGAGATCCGGGGACTAGCACAGATACGCAGTATTTT
>TRBD1|TRBV20-1|TRBJ1-4|few
CSARERTGYNEKLFF
TGCAGTGCTAGAGAACGGACAGGATATAATGAAAAACTGTTTTTT
>.|TRBV27|TRBJ1-6|.
CASSLYRDSPLHF
TGTGCCAGCAGCCTCTACAGGGACTCACCCCTCCACTTT
>TRBD1|TRBV18|TRBJ2-6|.
CASSWGQPGSGANVLTF
TGTGCCAGCTCTTGGGGACAGCCAGGCTCTGGGGCCAACGTCCTGACTTTC
>.|TRBV7-2|TRBJ2-7|few
CASSLGPGGEQYF
TGTGCCAGCAGCTTGGGGCCTGGTGGCGAGCAGTACTTC
>.|TRBV29-1|TRBJ1-3|few
CSVETRGGNTIYF
TGCAGCGTTGAAACCAGGGGTGGAAACACCATATATTTT
>.|TRBV12-3/TRBV12-4|TRBJ2-1|.
CASAPHRGGEQFF
TGTGCCAGCGCTCCCCATCGGGGAGGTGAGCAGTTCTTC
>.|TRBV7-2|TRBJ2-7|.
CASSWKFRYEQYF
TGTGCCAGCAGCTGGAAATTCCGCTACGAGCAGTACTTC
>.|TRBV12-3/TRBV12-4|TRBJ2-6|many
CASSFTGSGANVLTF
TGTGCCAGCAGTTTTACAGGGTCTGGGGCCAACGTCCTGACTTTC
>TRBD2|TRBV7-6|TRBJ2-3|.
CASSSGLAGQAGDTQYF
TGTGCCAGCAGCTCGGGACTAGCGGGGCAGGCTGGAGATACGCAGTATTTT
>.|TRBV12-3/TRBV12-4|TRBJ1-1|many
CASSLQDQLTEAFF
TGTGCCAGCAGTTTACAGGACCAGCTCACTGAAGCTTTCTTT
>TRBD1|TRBV7-8|TRBJ1-4|many
CASSFHDRGGEKLFF
TGTGCCAGCAGCTTCCATGACAGGGGCGGGGAAAAACTGTTTTTT
>.|TRBV10-1|TRBJ2-1|many
CASSEYGPGRNEQFF
TGCGCCAGCAGTGAGTATGGGCCGGGAAGGAATGAGCAGTTCTTC
>.|TRBV6-1|TRBJ2-6|few
CASTSGGSGANVLTF
TGTGCCAGCACCTCAGGTGGCTCTGGGGCCAACGTCCTGACTTTC